This is a list of T cell receptor beta chains from one sample in a study of T cell responses to AZD1222 COVID-19 vaccine. The protocol was immunoSEQ multiplex PCR, while the TCRdb copy is restricted to in-frame clones and leaves out a portion. The table shows 89,000 or so clones, with about 89% occurring only once. Sequencing was performed on peripheral blood, taken 28 days after the second AZD1222 dose. The origin of the receptors is an adult who received the AZD1222 COVID-19 vaccine. CDR3s include the opening cysteine and the closing phenylalanine or tryptophan. The D gene is left open where the match is weak. Part of the rows lack a size; the others show once, few, many or a class for expanded clones.

abundance: NA; v_gene: TRBV2; d_gene: NA; j_gene: TRBJ2-7; CDR3nt: TGTGCCAGCAGACCACAGGGGAGGAGCTCCTACGAGCAGTACTTC; CDR3aa: CASRPQGRSSYEQYF
abundance: NA; v_gene: TRBV19; d_gene: NA; j_gene: TRBJ1-1; CDR3nt: TGTGCCAGTAGCCCTGGGGGCTGGACTGAAGCTTTCTTT; CDR3aa: CASSPGGWTEAFF
abundance: NA; v_gene: TRBV2; d_gene: TRBD1; j_gene: TRBJ2-7; CDR3nt: TGTGCCAGCATTTGGACAGGGGGCTACGAGCAGTACTTC; CDR3aa: CASIWTGGYEQYF
abundance: NA; v_gene: TRBV19; d_gene: TRBD1; j_gene: TRBJ1-3; CDR3nt: TGTGCCAGTAGCGGGGGACAGCCGATCTCTGGAAACACCATATATTTT; CDR3aa: CASSGGQPISGNTIYF
abundance: few; v_gene: TRBV6-5; d_gene: TRBD1; j_gene: TRBJ1-5; CDR3nt: TGTGCCGCGCGCCGGGACAGGGGTGTAAATCAGCCCCAGCATTTT; CDR3aa: CAARRDRGVNQPQHF
abundance: NA; v_gene: TRBV19; d_gene: NA; j_gene: TRBJ2-2; CDR3nt: TGTGCCAGTAGGGGGCCGGGAGACACCGGGGAGCTGTTTTTT; CDR3aa: CASRGPGDTGELFF
abundance: NA; v_gene: TRBV11-1; d_gene: TRBD1; j_gene: TRBJ1-1; CDR3nt: TGTGCCAGCAGCTTAGGGTGGACAGGGAACACTGAAGCTTTCTTT; CDR3aa: CASSLGWTGNTEAFF
abundance: NA; v_gene: TRBV5-4; d_gene: NA; j_gene: TRBJ2-3; CDR3nt: TGTGCCAGCAGCTTGCCGGGGCGGGATACGCAGTATTTT; CDR3aa: CASSLPGRDTQYF
abundance: NA; v_gene: TRBV18; d_gene: TRBD2; j_gene: TRBJ2-3; CDR3nt: TGTGCCAGCTCTCTCCTAGCGGGGGGAATGGATACGCAGTATTTT; CDR3aa: CASSLLAGGMDTQYF
abundance: NA; v_gene: TRBV5-4; d_gene: TRBD1; j_gene: TRBJ2-1; CDR3nt: TGTGCCAGCAGCCTTACCGGGACAGGGGTCTGGCACAATGAGCAGTTCTTC; CDR3aa: CASSLTGTGVWHNEQFF
abundance: NA; v_gene: TRBV7-9; d_gene: NA; j_gene: TRBJ1-4; CDR3nt: TGTGCCAGCAGCTTAGGGCAGGGGATTAATGAAAAACTGTTTTTT; CDR3aa: CASSLGQGINEKLFF
abundance: once; v_gene: TRBV6-5; d_gene: TRBD1; j_gene: TRBJ1-5; CDR3nt: TGTGCCACCAGACAGGGGAATAGCAATCAGCCCCAGCATTTT; CDR3aa: CATRQGNSNQPQHF
abundance: once; v_gene: TRBV7-9; d_gene: TRBD1; j_gene: TRBJ2-1; CDR3nt: TGTGCCAGCAGCTTAGTAGGGACAGAGTACAATGAGCAGTTCTTC; CDR3aa: CASSLVGTEYNEQFF
abundance: NA; v_gene: TRBV24-1; d_gene: TRBD1; j_gene: TRBJ1-5; CDR3nt: TGTGCCACCAGTGATTCGACAGGGTTCGATCAGCCCCAGCATTTT; CDR3aa: CATSDSTGFDQPQHF
abundance: once; v_gene: TRBV19; d_gene: NA; j_gene: TRBJ2-3; CDR3nt: TGTGCCACCGGGACCCATGGGGCAGATACGCAGTATTTT; CDR3aa: CATGTHGADTQYF
abundance: once; v_gene: TRBV5-8; d_gene: NA; j_gene: TRBJ1-4; CDR3nt: TGTGCCAGCAGTGCGGGGCAGGGGCTGGGCAATGAAAAACTGTTTTTT; CDR3aa: CASSAGQGLGNEKLFF
abundance: NA; v_gene: TRBV3-1/TRBV3-2; d_gene: TRBD1; j_gene: TRBJ2-5; CDR3nt: TGTGCCAGCAGCCAAGATCGGGACAGACAAGAGACCCAGTACTTC; CDR3aa: CASSQDRDRQETQYF
abundance: once; v_gene: TRBV9; d_gene: NA; j_gene: TRBJ1-1; CDR3nt: TGTGCCAGCAGCGTAGATGCGGTACCCAACACTGAAGCTTTCTTT; CDR3aa: CASSVDAVPNTEAFF
abundance: NA; v_gene: TRBV5-1; d_gene: NA; j_gene: TRBJ1-6; CDR3nt: TGCGCCAGCAGCTTGGATGATTCACCCCTCCACTTT; CDR3aa: CASSLDDSPLHF
abundance: once; v_gene: TRBV6-2/TRBV6-3; d_gene: NA; j_gene: TRBJ1-2; CDR3nt: TGTGCCAGCAGTTCCTTGGACAGCTATGGCTACACCTTC; CDR3aa: CASSSLDSYGYTF
abundance: NA; v_gene: TRBV5-5; d_gene: TRBD1; j_gene: TRBJ1-2; CDR3nt: TGTGCCAGCAGCAAGGACAGGGTGGACTATGGCTACACCTTC; CDR3aa: CASSKDRVDYGYTF
abundance: once; v_gene: TRBV19; d_gene: TRBD1; j_gene: TRBJ2-5; CDR3nt: TGTGCCAGCAAGGACAGGGGCACTACCCAGTACTTC; CDR3aa: CASKDRGTTQYF
abundance: NA; v_gene: TRBV14; d_gene: NA; j_gene: TRBJ1-2; CDR3nt: TGTGCCAGCAGCCAAGGGACAAACTATGGCTACACCTTC; CDR3aa: CASSQGTNYGYTF
abundance: NA; v_gene: TRBV5-6; d_gene: TRBD1; j_gene: TRBJ1-1; CDR3nt: TGTGCCACCGGACAGGTGAACACTGAAGCTTTCTTT; CDR3aa: CATGQVNTEAFF
abundance: NA; v_gene: TRBV7-3; d_gene: NA; j_gene: TRBJ1-3; CDR3nt: TGTGCCAGCAGCGCAGGAGGGGACACCATATATTTT; CDR3aa: CASSAGGDTIYF
abundance: NA; v_gene: TRBV23-1; d_gene: NA; j_gene: TRBJ1-3; CDR3nt: TGCGCCAGCAGTCAATCGAGGAGGAAGCAGGGGGGAAACACCATATATTTT; CDR3aa: CASSQSRRKQGGNTIYF
abundance: NA; v_gene: TRBV11-2; d_gene: NA; j_gene: TRBJ1-1; CDR3nt: TGTGCCAGCAGCTTAGGACAGGATAGAGAAGCTTTCTTT; CDR3aa: CASSLGQDREAFF
abundance: few; v_gene: TRBV2; d_gene: NA; j_gene: TRBJ1-5; CDR3nt: TGTGCCAGCAGGTTCCAGGGTGGCAATCAGCCCCAGCATTTT; CDR3aa: CASRFQGGNQPQHF
abundance: NA; v_gene: TRBV27; d_gene: NA; j_gene: TRBJ1-1; CDR3nt: TGTGCCAGCAGTTTAAGTAAGAACACTGAAGCTTTCTTT; CDR3aa: CASSLSKNTEAFF
abundance: NA; v_gene: TRBV7-6; d_gene: NA; j_gene: TRBJ1-4; CDR3nt: TGTGCCAGCAGCTTAGCCTTACACGAAGCAACTAATGAAAAACTGTTTTTT; CDR3aa: CASSLALHEATNEKLFF
abundance: NA; v_gene: TRBV3-1/TRBV3-2; d_gene: TRBD2; j_gene: TRBJ2-1; CDR3nt: TGTGCCAGCAGCCAAGATGGGGGGGAGCCAGGAAATGAGCAGTTCTTC; CDR3aa: CASSQDGGEPGNEQFF
abundance: NA; v_gene: TRBV7-9; d_gene: NA; j_gene: TRBJ1-5; CDR3nt: TGTGCCAGCAGCTTAACTGGGGATAGCAATCAGCCCCAGCATTTT; CDR3aa: CASSLTGDSNQPQHF
abundance: NA; v_gene: TRBV6-5; d_gene: NA; j_gene: TRBJ1-2; CDR3nt: TGTGCCAGCAGCCGAGCAAGCAACTATGGCTACACCTTC; CDR3aa: CASSRASNYGYTF
abundance: NA; v_gene: TRBV5-4; d_gene: TRBD1; j_gene: TRBJ1-2; CDR3nt: TGTGCCAGCAGCAAGCAGGGGGCAATAGGCTACACCTTC; CDR3aa: CASSKQGAIGYTF
abundance: NA; v_gene: TRBV11-1; d_gene: NA; j_gene: TRBJ2-1; CDR3nt: TGTGCCAGCAATCCGGAGGGATTGGAGCAGTTCTTC; CDR3aa: CASNPEGLEQFF
abundance: once; v_gene: TRBV11-2; d_gene: NA; j_gene: TRBJ2-3; CDR3nt: TGTGCCAGCAGCTTACTGGCGAGCGGGCTAAGCACAGATACGCAGTATTTT; CDR3aa: CASSLLASGLSTDTQYF
abundance: NA; v_gene: TRBV5-3; d_gene: TRBD1; j_gene: TRBJ1-2; CDR3nt: TGTGCCAGAAGCTTGGTCCGAAGGACAGGGGACTATGGCTACACCTTC; CDR3aa: CARSLVRRTGDYGYTF
abundance: NA; v_gene: TRBV5-1; d_gene: NA; j_gene: TRBJ2-7; CDR3nt: TGCGCCAGCAGCGGGAGGACAGGCGCGATCTACGAGCAGTACTTC; CDR3aa: CASSGRTGAIYEQYF
abundance: NA; v_gene: TRBV7-2; d_gene: NA; j_gene: TRBJ2-7; CDR3nt: TGTGCCAGCAGCCGACTTGTGTACGAGCAGTACTTC; CDR3aa: CASSRLVYEQYF
abundance: NA; v_gene: TRBV7-9; d_gene: TRBD1; j_gene: TRBJ2-5; CDR3nt: TGTGCCAGCAGCCCGGACAGGACCCAAGAGACCCAGTACTTC; CDR3aa: CASSPDRTQETQYF
abundance: NA; v_gene: TRBV9; d_gene: NA; j_gene: TRBJ1-2; CDR3nt: TGTGCCAGCAGCGTAGGGCCATTAGCTAACTATGGCTACACCTTC; CDR3aa: CASSVGPLANYGYTF
abundance: NA; v_gene: TRBV2; d_gene: NA; j_gene: TRBJ1-5; CDR3nt: TGTGCCAGCAGTTTTGGCCCTAGCAATCAGCCCCAGCATTTT; CDR3aa: CASSFGPSNQPQHF
abundance: NA; v_gene: TRBV3-1/TRBV3-2; d_gene: NA; j_gene: TRBJ1-6; CDR3nt: TGTGCCAGCAGCCAAAACGAGGCAGGGAATTCACCCCTCCACTTT; CDR3aa: CASSQNEAGNSPLHF
abundance: NA; v_gene: TRBV21-1; d_gene: NA; j_gene: TRBJ1-1; CDR3nt: TGTGCCAGCTACGGACCTTGTCTCACTGAAGCTTTCTTT; CDR3aa: CASYGPCLTEAFF
abundance: NA; v_gene: TRBV3-1/TRBV3-2; d_gene: TRBD1; j_gene: TRBJ2-5; CDR3nt: TGTGCCAGCAGCCTTAACAGGGGGCCGGAGACCCAGTACTTC; CDR3aa: CASSLNRGPETQYF
abundance: NA; v_gene: TRBV7-2; d_gene: NA; j_gene: TRBJ1-2; CDR3nt: TGTGCCAGCATCCAAGGGGACCCCCTGGTGAGAGGTGGCTACACCTTC; CDR3aa: CASIQGDPLVRGGYTF
abundance: NA; v_gene: TRBV29-1; d_gene: NA; j_gene: TRBJ1-1; CDR3nt: TGCAGCGTTAACACTGAAGCTTTCTTT; CDR3aa: CSVNTEAFF
abundance: NA; v_gene: TRBV6-5; d_gene: NA; j_gene: TRBJ2-7; CDR3nt: TGTGCCAGCAGTTACAGGTATGGCCCTTACGAGCAGTACTTC; CDR3aa: CASSYRYGPYEQYF
abundance: few; v_gene: TRBV5-6; d_gene: NA; j_gene: TRBJ2-5; CDR3nt: TGTGCCAGCAGCCGGCGTGAGACCCAGTACTTC; CDR3aa: CASSRRETQYF
abundance: NA; v_gene: TRBV21-1; d_gene: NA; j_gene: TRBJ2-2; CDR3nt: TGTGCCAGCAGCAAAGTCCCAGGGGGGACCGGGGAGCTGTTTTTT; CDR3aa: CASSKVPGGTGELFF